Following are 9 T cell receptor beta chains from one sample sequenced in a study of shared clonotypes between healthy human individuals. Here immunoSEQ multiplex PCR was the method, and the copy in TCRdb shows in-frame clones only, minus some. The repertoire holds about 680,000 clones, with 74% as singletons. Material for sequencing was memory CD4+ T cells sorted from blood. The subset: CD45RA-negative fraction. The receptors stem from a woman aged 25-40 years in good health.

The CDR3 coding sequence is TGTGCCAGTAGTATAACCTATCGGGACGGCTACGAGCAGTACTTC. Protein sequence: CASSITYRDGYEQYF. V usage is TRBV19 and J usage is TRBJ2-7, with D perhaps assigned TRBD1 or TRBD2 (5 bases each). The V gene's germline CDR1 is LNHDA and CDR2 SQIVND (reference sequence). The V gene lost 2 bases and the J gene lost 3 bases, with 14 bases spanning the gap. The CDR3 extends over 15 amino acids.

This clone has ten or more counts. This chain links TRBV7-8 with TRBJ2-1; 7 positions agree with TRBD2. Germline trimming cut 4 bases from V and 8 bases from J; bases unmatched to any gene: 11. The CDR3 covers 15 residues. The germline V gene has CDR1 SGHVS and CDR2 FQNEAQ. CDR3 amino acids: CASSSNTGGFDEQFF. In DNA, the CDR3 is TGTGCCAGCAGCTCTAACACGGGAGGATTTGATGAGCAGTTCTTC.

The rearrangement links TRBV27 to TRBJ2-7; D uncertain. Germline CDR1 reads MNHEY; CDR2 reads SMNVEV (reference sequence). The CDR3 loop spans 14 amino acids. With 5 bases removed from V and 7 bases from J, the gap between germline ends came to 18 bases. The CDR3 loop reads CASSQSRAQREQYF. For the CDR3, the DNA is TGTGCCAGCAGTCAATCCCGAGCCCAACGAGAGCAGTACTTC.

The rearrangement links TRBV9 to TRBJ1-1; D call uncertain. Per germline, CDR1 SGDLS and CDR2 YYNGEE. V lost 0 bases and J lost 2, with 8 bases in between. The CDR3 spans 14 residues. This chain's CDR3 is CASSVGDKNTEAFF. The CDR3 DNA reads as TGTGCCAGCAGCGTAGGTGACAAAAACACTGAAGCTTTCTTT.

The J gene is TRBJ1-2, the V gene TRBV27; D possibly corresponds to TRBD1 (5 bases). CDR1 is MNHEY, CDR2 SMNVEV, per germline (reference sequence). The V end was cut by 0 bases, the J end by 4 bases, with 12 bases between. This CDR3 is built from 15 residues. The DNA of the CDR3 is TGTGCCAGCAGTTTATCCGTCGGACATCGCTATGGCTACACCTTC. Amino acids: CASSLSVGHRYGYTF.

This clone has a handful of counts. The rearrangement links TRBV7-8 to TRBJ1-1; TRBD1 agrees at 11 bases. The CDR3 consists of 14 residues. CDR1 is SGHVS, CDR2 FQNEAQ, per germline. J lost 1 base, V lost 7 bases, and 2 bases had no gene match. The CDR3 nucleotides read TGTGCCAGCAACGGACAGGGGGCGAACACTGAAGCTTTCTTT. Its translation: CASNGQGANTEAFF.

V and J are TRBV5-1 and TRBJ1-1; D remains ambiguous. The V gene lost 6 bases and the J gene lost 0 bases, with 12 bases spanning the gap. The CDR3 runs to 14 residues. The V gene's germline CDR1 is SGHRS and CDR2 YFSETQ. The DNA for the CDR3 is TGCGCCAGCAAAAACGGACCGATGAACACTGAAGCTTTCTTT. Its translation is CASKNGPMNTEAFF. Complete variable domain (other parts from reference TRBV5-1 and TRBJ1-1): KAGVTQTPRYLIKTRGQQVTLSCSPISGHRSVSWYQQTPGQGLQFLFEYFSETQRNKGNFPGRFSGRQFSNSRSEMNVSTLELGDSALYLCASKNGPMNTEAFFGQGTRLTVV.

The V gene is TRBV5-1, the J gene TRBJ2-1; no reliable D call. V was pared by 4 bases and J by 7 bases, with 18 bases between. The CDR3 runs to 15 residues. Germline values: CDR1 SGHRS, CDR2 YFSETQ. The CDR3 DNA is TGCGCCAGCAGCACCGAGGCTTCCGGAACGAATGAGCAGTTCTTC. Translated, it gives CASSTEASGTNEQFF. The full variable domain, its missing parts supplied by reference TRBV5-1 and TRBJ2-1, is KAGVTQTPRYLIKTRGQQVTLSCSPISGHRSVSWYQQTPGQGLQFLFEYFSETQRNKGNFPGRFSGRQFSNSRSEMNVSTLELGDSALYLCASSTEASGTNEQFFGPGTRLTVL.

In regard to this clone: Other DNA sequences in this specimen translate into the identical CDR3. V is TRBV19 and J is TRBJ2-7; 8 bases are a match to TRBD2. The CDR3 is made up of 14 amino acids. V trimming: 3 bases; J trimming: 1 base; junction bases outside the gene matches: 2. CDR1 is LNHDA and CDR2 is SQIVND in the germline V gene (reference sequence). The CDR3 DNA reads TGTGCCAGTAGTATTTCTAGCGGGTCCTACGAGCAGTACTTC. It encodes CASSISSGSYEQYF.